The clone carrying this TCR beta chain appeared many times. Its antigen is still unknown. The authors amplified TCR beta CDR3 regions from RNA transcripts. HTBI primers served in a first-round RT-PCR, which a second-round multiplex PCR followed. MiXCR was run by TCRdb on the multiplex PCR reads, yielding one entry per CDR3 protein. The sample lists nearly 400,000 distinct CDR3 sequences, roughly 18% occurring once. The data belong to a study of Graves' ophthalmopathy and Graves' hyperthyroidism. For the study at large: Sampling took place at initial diagnosis, with peripheral blood obtained before any treatment. Study-level findings and limits: Using a 13-signature model, the authors split ophthalmopathy from stable hyperthyroidism, with just under 90% sensitivity and 75% to 82% specificity.

Ophthalmopathy donors' eye disease showed moderate-to-severe activity, CAS of at least 3, NOSPECS of at least 4 and duration under 3 months. PBMCs were density-gradient isolated from approximately 9.8 ml fresh blood. This CDR3 region has 15 residues. Trimming pared 2 bases from V and 5 bases from J, leaving 13 bases between. Sequencing input: peripheral blood. The J gene is TRBJ1-5, the V gene TRBV12-3 or TRBV12-4; D gene unclear. The sequence derives from a woman aged 18-29 years with Graves' ophthalmopathy. The CDR3: CASSLIGRYDQPQHF. The DNA for the CDR3 is TGTGCCAGCAGTTTAATCGGGAGATACGATCAGCCCCAGCATTTT.